Below are 27 T cell receptor beta chains sequenced from a single sample in a study of blood T cell repertoires in COVID-19. The table came from immunoSEQ multiplex PCR; TCRdb's copy has only in-frame clones and leaves some out. The sample contains 85,000 to 100,000 clones, about nine tenths of which appear only once. Sequencing was performed on peripheral blood. The origin of the receptors is a man aged 55 to 70 with acute or convalescent COVID-19.

J is TRBJ1-2 and V is TRBV6-5; D is undetermined. The germline gives CDR1 MNHEY, CDR2 SVGAGI. Trimming took off 0 bases at V and 0 bases at J, with 11 bases between the two ends. CDR3 size: 16 residues. Here the CDR3 DNA reads TGTGCCAGCAGTTACTCTCCGGGTGAAGCTAACTATGGCTACACCTTC. Its protein product is CASSYSPGEANYGYTF.

The chain links TRBV5-6 to TRBJ1-2; 9 bases fit TRBD1. V lost 2 bases to trimming and J lost 3 bases; unmatched junction nucleotides: 5. In germline, CDR1 is SGHDT, CDR2 YYEEEE. This CDR3 contains 15 residues. CDR3 loop: CASSLDRDRDYGYTF. CDR3 bases: TGTGCCAGCAGCTTAGACCGGGACAGGGACTATGGCTACACCTTC.

The rearrangement joins TRBV18 to TRBJ1-6; a weak D match, TRBD1 (6 bases). The CDR3 extends over 15 amino acids. V was pared by 1 base and J by 6 bases, with 10 bases between. The germline V gene encodes CDR1 KGHSH and CDR2 LQKENI. The CDR3 sequence: CASSPQDSRNSPLHF. The CDR3 coding sequence is TGTGCCAGCTCACCACAGGACAGCCGTAATTCACCCCTCCACTTT.

The chain is built from TRBV19 and TRBJ1-5, with 8 positions matching TRBD1. This CDR3 has 14 residues. V lost 7 bases to trimming and J lost 7 bases; unmatched junction nucleotides: 9. CDR1 and CDR2 (germline): LNHDA, SQIVND (reference sequence). The CDR3 sequence is CASNLDRARQPQHF. The CDR3 DNA is TGTGCCAGTAACCTGGACAGGGCGCGGCAGCCCCAGCATTTT.

V and J are TRBV6-2 or TRBV6-3 and TRBJ2-2; possibly TRBD1 for D (7 bases). Trimming pared 6 bases from V and 7 bases from J, leaving 21 bases between. Germline values: CDR1 MNHEY, CDR2 SVGEGT. CDR3 size: 16 residues. The DNA for the CDR3 is TGTGCCAGCAGCCCTGGCCGACAGGGAGGAAACGGGGAGCTGTTTTTT. Translation gives CASSPGRQGGNGELFF.

Here the CDR3 reads CASSKGRESIHEQYF. The CDR3 coding sequence is TGTGCCAGCAGCAAAGGGAGGGAGTCGATCCACGAGCAGTACTTC. V gene TRBV3-1 (or the pseudogene TRBV3-2) combines with J gene TRBJ2-7; 7 nucleotides align to TRBD2. The CDR3 is made up of 15 amino acids. J lost 5 bases, V lost 5 bases, and 12 bases had no gene match. Germline V gene lookup returns CDR1 LGHDT and CDR2 YNNKEL (reference sequence).

This chain connects TRBV6-1 to TRBJ1-5; no clear D. CDR1 is MNHNS and CDR2 is SASEGT in the germline V gene. The CDR3 contains 15 residues. The V and J ends lost 2 bases and 2 bases respectively, with 10 bases between them. CDR3 loop: CASSERGWGNQPQHF. CDR3 DNA: TGTGCCAGCAGTGAACGGGGTTGGGGCAATCAGCCCCAGCATTTT.

The genes are TRBV7-6 and TRBJ2-5; the D gene is possibly TRBD1 (5 bases). The CDR3 is made up of 15 amino acids. Trimming took off 1 base at V and 5 bases at J, with 14 bases between the two ends. Germline V gene sequence: CDR1 SGHVS, CDR2 FNYEAQ. The CDR3 coding sequence is TGTGCCAGCAGCTTAGAGGGGTTGGTTGGGGAGACCCAGTACTTC. It encodes CASSLEGLVGETQYF.

J is TRBJ1-4 and V is TRBV11-2, with D possibly matching TRBD1 (5 bases). CDR1 and CDR2 (germline): SGHAT, FQNNGV. The V end lost 3 bases, the J end lost 8 bases, and 13 bases lay between the germline ends. This CDR3 spans 14 amino acids. The CDR3 spells CASSLAGGFEKLFF. The CDR3 bases are TGTGCCAGCAGCTTGGCGGGGGGATTCGAAAAACTGTTTTTT.

The CDR3 protein is CASSLSQRGYSGANVLTF. The CDR3 nucleotides read TGTGCCAGCAGTTTATCCCAAAGGGGTTACTCTGGGGCCAACGTCCTGACTTTC. V usage is TRBV27 and J usage is TRBJ2-6, with a weak D call TRBD1 (5 bases). CDR1 and CDR2 (germline): MNHEY, SMNVEV (reference sequence). V was cut by 0 bases and J by 0 bases, with 12 bases left in between. The CDR3 runs to 18 residues.

This rearrangement joins TRBV4-2 to TRBJ1-3; D remains ambiguous. CDR1 and CDR2 (germline): LGHNA, YNFKEQ. The CDR3 runs to 14 residues. V was pared by 0 bases and J by 8 bases, with 11 bases between. CDR3 sequence (DNA): TGTGCCAGCAGCCAAGAATGGCAGAAAGACACCATATATTTT. Encoded protein: CASSQEWQKDTIYF.

CDR3 region: CASSYATGLGGYTF. CDR3 nucleotides: TGTGCCAGCAGTTACGCCACAGGGCTGGGAGGCTACACCTTC. This chain joins TRBV6-6 and TRBJ1-2, with TRBD1 as a possible D gene (6 bases). Germline-derived CDR1 and CDR2 are MNHNY and SVGAGI (reference sequence). V was cut by 2 bases and J by 8 bases, with 15 bases left in between. CDR3 size: 14 residues.

This clone was seen only once. The chain is built from TRBV19 and TRBJ1-1; D ambiguous. The CDR3 is 15 amino acids. Germline CDR1 is LNHDA and CDR2 is SQIVND (reference sequence). With 7 bases removed from V and 3 bases from J, the gap between germline ends came to 18 bases. The CDR3 loop reads CASIPTMRGDTEAFF. The DNA for the CDR3 is TGTGCCAGTATCCCTACCATGAGAGGAGACACTGAAGCTTTCTTT. Drawing the rest from reference TRBV19 and TRBJ1-1, the complete variable domain is DGGITQSPKYLFRKEGQNVTLSCEQNLNHDAMYWYRQDPGQGLRLIYYSQIVNDFQKGDIAEGYSVSREKKESFPLTVTSAQKNPTAFYLCASIPTMRGDTEAFFGQGTRLTVV.

The chain couples TRBV5-4 to TRBJ2-6; TRBD1 matches at 7 bases. Germline V gene lookup returns CDR1 SGHNT and CDR2 YYREEE (reference sequence). V trimming: 5 bases; J trimming: 1 base; junction bases outside the gene matches: 3. The CDR3 extends over 15 amino acids. The CDR3 reads CASRPGGSGANVLTF. The CDR3, as DNA: TGTGCCAGCAGACCAGGGGGATCTGGGGCCAACGTCCTGACTTTC.

On this clone: The identical CDR3 is also encoded by other nucleotide sequences in the sample. This chain joins TRBV12-3 or TRBV12-4 and TRBJ1-2, with D possibly TRBD1 on 5 matching bases. This CDR3 region has 13 residues. With 5 bases removed from V and 1 base from J, the gap between germline ends came to 8 bases. CDR3 in amino acids: CASSRGGNYGYTF. DNA of the CDR3: TGTGCCAGCAGTCGGGGGGGTAACTATGGCTACACCTTC.

The rearrangement links TRBV6-6 to TRBJ1-4, with 8 bases identical to TRBD1. The CDR3 totals 14 residues. CDR1 and CDR2 from the germline V gene are MNHNY and SVGAGI (reference sequence). V was clipped by 5 bases and J by 3 bases; unmatched bases: 2. The CDR3 region is CASSPGQANEKLFF. CDR3 DNA: TGTGCCAGCAGTCCGGGACAGGCTAATGAAAAACTGTTTTTT.

This sequence joins TRBV14 and TRBJ1-3; no definite D call. Germline CDR1 reads SGHDN; CDR2 reads FVKESK. Trimming left V 2 bases short and J 3 bases short, with 11 bases between. The CDR3 loop spans 15 amino acids. The CDR3 protein is CASSQNEGGGNTIYF. The CDR3 DNA is TGTGCCAGCAGCCAAAACGAGGGCGGTGGAAACACCATATATTTT.

The rearrangement links TRBV7-9 to TRBJ1-4, with D possibly TRBD1 on 5 matching bases. The V gene's germline CDR1 is SEHNR and CDR2 FQNEAQ (reference sequence). V was cut by 10 bases and J by 8 bases, with 35 bases left in between. The CDR3 spans 19 residues. This CDR3 is CATDEGSFHRERGGEKLFF. CDR3 nucleotide sequence: TGTGCCACCGATGAGGGGAGCTTTCATCGAGAAAGGGGAGGGGAAAAACTGTTTTTT. Together with reference TRBV7-9 and TRBJ1-4, the CDR3 gives the full variable domain: DTGVSQNPRHKITKRGQNVTFRCDPISEHNRLYWYRQTLGQGPEFLTYFQNEAQLEKSRLLSDRFSAERPKGSFSTLEIQRTEQGDSAMYLCATDEGSFHRERGGEKLFFGSGTQLSVL.

The V and J genes are TRBV3-1 (or the pseudogene TRBV3-2) and TRBJ2-3; 13 bases map to TRBD2. Germline V gene data show CDR1 as LGHDT and CDR2 as YNNKEL (reference sequence). The CDR3 contains 16 residues. V lost 4 bases to trimming and J lost 2 bases; unmatched junction nucleotides: 3. DNA for the CDR3: TGTGCCAGCAGCCCCGGGACTAGCGGGAACACAGATACGCAGTATTTT. It encodes CASSPGTSGNTDTQYF.

The chain recombines TRBV6-5 with TRBJ1-6, with 9 bases identical to TRBD1. Germline trimming cut 7 bases from V and 10 bases from J; bases unmatched to any gene: 11. Per the germline V gene, CDR1 is MNHEY and CDR2 is SVGAGI. The CDR3 runs 15 residues. The CDR3 is CASTYSGTGRSPLHF. CDR3 nucleotides: TGTGCCAGCACCTACTCTGGGACAGGGAGGTCACCCCTCCACTTT.

The chain joins TRBV5-1 to TRBJ2-2; D is perhaps TRBD2 (5 bases). V lost 3 bases and J lost 6, with 12 bases in between. Germline CDR1 reads SGHRS; CDR2 reads YFSETQ. The CDR3 runs 14 residues. CDR3 sequence reads: CASSYEDGAGELFF. CDR3 in DNA: TGCGCCAGCAGCTACGAGGACGGGGCCGGGGAGCTGTTTTTT.

The J gene is TRBJ1-2, the V gene TRBV27, with TRBD1 matching 7 bases. Looked up from germline, CDR1 is MNHEY and CDR2 is SMNVEV (reference sequence). The CDR3 runs 15 residues. With 2 bases clipped from V and 3 bases from J, the junction kept 6 bases outside the gene matches. The CDR3 nucleotides are TGTGCCAGCAGTTTACGGACAGGAGGGGACTATGGCTACACCTTC. Its translation is CASSLRTGGDYGYTF.

The chain has TRBV6-5 and TRBJ2-5; 7 nucleotides match TRBD1. The CDR3 sequence is 14 residues long. With 2 bases clipped from V and 2 bases from J, the junction kept 2 bases outside the gene matches. Germline V CDR1 and CDR2: MNHEY, SVGAGI. The CDR3 here is CASSYGQEQETQYF. The CDR3 DNA is TGTGCCAGCAGTTACGGACAGGAACAAGAGACCCAGTACTTC.

V is TRBV6-5 and J is TRBJ1-6, with 7 bases fitting TRBD1. CDR3 size: 15 residues. The germline CDR1 and CDR2 sequences are MNHEY and SVGAGI. V was clipped by 4 bases and J by 8 bases; unmatched bases: 8. The CDR3 DNA reads as TGTGCCAGCAGTTCCCCGGAAACAGGGGATTCACCCCTCCACTTT. It encodes CASSSPETGDSPLHF.

This chain connects TRBV11-1 to TRBJ1-1; perhaps TRBD1 as D (5 bases). CDR3 length: 14 amino acids. From germline, CDR1 is SGHAT and CDR2 FQDESV (reference sequence). V was cut by 3 bases and J by 1 base, with 9 bases left in between. The CDR3 sequence is CASSLSDRNTEAFF. CDR3 DNA: TGTGCCAGCAGCTTGTCAGACAGGAACACTGAAGCTTTCTTT.

This sequence joins TRBV5-1 and TRBJ2-2; 9 bases map to TRBD1. V was pared by 4 bases and J by 1 base, with 2 bases of the junction left unmatched. The CDR3 is 15 residues long. CDR1 is SGHRS and CDR2 is YFSETQ in the germline V gene. CDR3 in amino acids: CASSRGQGNTGELFF. CDR3 DNA: TGCGCCAGCAGCAGGGGACAGGGGAACACCGGGGAGCTGTTTTTT.

This clone has only a few counts. V gene TRBV28 combines with J gene TRBJ2-2; tentatively, D is TRBD2 (5 bases). Trimming took off 2 bases at V and 7 bases at J, with 17 bases between the two ends. This CDR3 has 16 residues. Per the germline V gene, CDR1 is MDHEN and CDR2 is SYDVKM. DNA of the CDR3: TGTGCCAGCAGTTTAAATATGCCCCACGAGGGCGGGGAGCTGTTTTTT. This sequence encodes CASSLNMPHEGGELFF.